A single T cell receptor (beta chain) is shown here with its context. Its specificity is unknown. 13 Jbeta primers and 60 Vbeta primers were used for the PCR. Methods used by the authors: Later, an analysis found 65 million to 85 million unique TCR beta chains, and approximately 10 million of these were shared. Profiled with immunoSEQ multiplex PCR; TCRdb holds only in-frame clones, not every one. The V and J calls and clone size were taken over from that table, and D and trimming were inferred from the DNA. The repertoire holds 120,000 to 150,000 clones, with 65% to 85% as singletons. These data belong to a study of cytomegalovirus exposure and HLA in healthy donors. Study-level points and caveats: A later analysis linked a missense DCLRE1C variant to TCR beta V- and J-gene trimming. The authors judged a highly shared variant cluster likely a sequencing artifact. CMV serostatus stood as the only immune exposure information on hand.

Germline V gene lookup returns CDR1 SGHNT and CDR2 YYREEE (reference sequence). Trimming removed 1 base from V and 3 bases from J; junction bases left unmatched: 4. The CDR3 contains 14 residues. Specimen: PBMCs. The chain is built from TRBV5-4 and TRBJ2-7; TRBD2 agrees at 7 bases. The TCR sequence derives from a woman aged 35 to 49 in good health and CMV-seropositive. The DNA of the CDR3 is TGTGCCAGCAGCTTGACTAGCGCAAACTACGAGCAGTACTTC. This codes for CASSLTSANYEQYF.